These T cell receptor beta chains were read from a single sample in a study of breast tumors, draining lymph nodes, adjacent tissues. TCRdb reanalysed the multiplex PCR reads using MiXCR and keeps one entry per CDR3 protein. In the table there are 200,000 to 300,000 distinct CDR3 sequences, roughly 31% of which are singletons. The specimen was axillary lymph node tissue. These receptors all come from a female donor with breast cancer. Some clones in this sample may be carry-over from other donors' samples. Both conserved end residues are part of each CDR3. Fields, in order: CDR3 DNA, CDR3 protein, J gene, D gene, clone size, V gene. A D gene is named only where the DNA matches it firmly. Size is stated for part of the rows, as once, few or many counts, or as a class when the clone is expanded.

CDR3 DNA: TGTGCCAGTAGTATAGAGGAGGGATCTGAGCAGTTCTTC
CDR3 protein: CASSIEEGSEQFF
J gene: TRBJ2-1
D gene: .
clone size: many
V gene: TRBV19

CDR3 DNA: TGTGCCAGCAGAGGCCCAGGACCAAATCAGCCCCAGCATTTT
CDR3 protein: CASRGPGPNQPQHF
J gene: TRBJ1-5
D gene: .
clone size: many
V gene: TRBV6-5

CDR3 DNA: TGTGCCTGGAGGGTAGCTGGGAACCAAGAGACCCAGTACTTC
CDR3 protein: CAWRVAGNQETQYF
J gene: TRBJ2-5
D gene: .
clone size: many
V gene: TRBV30

CDR3 DNA: TGTGCCAGCAGTGAAGACGGAGCTGTAGGGACCAATGAAAAACTGTTTTTT
CDR3 protein: CASSEDGAVGTNEKLFF
J gene: TRBJ1-4
D gene: .
clone size: .
V gene: TRBV6-1

CDR3 DNA: TGTGCCAGCAGCCGAACGCGGGGGGCGTTCGAAAAACTGTTTTTT
CDR3 protein: CASSRTRGAFEKLFF
J gene: TRBJ1-4
D gene: .
clone size: many
V gene: TRBV7-9

CDR3 DNA: TGTGCCAGCAGTTCACAGGGGGCCGGGGAGCTGTTTTTT
CDR3 protein: CASSSQGAGELFF
J gene: TRBJ2-2
D gene: TRBD1
clone size: .
V gene: TRBV7-2

CDR3 DNA: TGCAGTGCCCCGACAGTTTCTGGGGCCAACGTCCTGACTTTC
CDR3 protein: CSAPTVSGANVLTF
J gene: TRBJ2-6
D gene: .
clone size: many
V gene: TRBV20-1

CDR3 DNA: TGCAGTGCCAGAGGACAGGTAAAGGACGAGCAGTACTTC
CDR3 protein: CSARGQVKDEQYF
J gene: TRBJ2-7
D gene: TRBD1
clone size: .
V gene: TRBV20-1

CDR3 DNA: TGTGCCAGCAGCGTACTAGCGGGAGGGGGGCAAGAGACCCAGTACTTC
CDR3 protein: CASSVLAGGGQETQYF
J gene: TRBJ2-5
D gene: TRBD2
clone size: many
V gene: TRBV7-9

CDR3 DNA: TGTGCCATCAGAGAAACGGCAACGAACTATGGCTACACCTTC
CDR3 protein: CAIRETATNYGYTF
J gene: TRBJ1-2
D gene: .
clone size: many
V gene: TRBV10-3

CDR3 DNA: TGTGCCAGCAGCGTAGATGGGACAGGGAATTCACCCCTCCACTTT
CDR3 protein: CASSVDGTGNSPLHF
J gene: TRBJ1-6
D gene: TRBD1
clone size: many
V gene: TRBV9

CDR3 DNA: TGCGCCAGCAGCGGAACGGACAGAGTAGGCTACGAGCAGTACTTC
CDR3 protein: CASSGTDRVGYEQYF
J gene: TRBJ2-7
D gene: .
clone size: many
V gene: TRBV5-1

CDR3 DNA: TGTGCCAGCAGTGAAGGGAACAGGGGGTCCTATGGCTACACCTTC
CDR3 protein: CASSEGNRGSYGYTF
J gene: TRBJ1-2
D gene: TRBD1
clone size: many
V gene: TRBV25-1

CDR3 DNA: TGTGCCAGCAGTGTTGGGACAGGGGTTTCGCTGTTTTTT
CDR3 protein: CASSVGTGVSLFF
J gene: TRBJ1-4
D gene: TRBD1
clone size: .
V gene: TRBV25-1

CDR3 DNA: TGTACCAGCAGCGCCAGCGGAAGCACAGATACGCAGTATTTT
CDR3 protein: CTSSASGSTDTQYF
J gene: TRBJ2-3
D gene: .
clone size: many
V gene: TRBV9